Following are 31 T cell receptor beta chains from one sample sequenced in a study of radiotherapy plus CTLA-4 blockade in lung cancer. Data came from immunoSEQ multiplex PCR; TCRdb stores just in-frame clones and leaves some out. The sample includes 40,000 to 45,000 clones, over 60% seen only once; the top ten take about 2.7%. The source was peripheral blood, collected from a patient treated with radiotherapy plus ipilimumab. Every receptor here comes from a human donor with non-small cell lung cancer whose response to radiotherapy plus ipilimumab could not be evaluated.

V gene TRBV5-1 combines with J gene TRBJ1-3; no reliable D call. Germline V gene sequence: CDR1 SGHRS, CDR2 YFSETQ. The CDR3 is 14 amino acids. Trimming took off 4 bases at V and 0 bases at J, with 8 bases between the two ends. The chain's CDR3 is CASSGPDSGNTIYF. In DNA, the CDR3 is TGCGCCAGCAGCGGCCCAGACTCTGGAAACACCATATATTTT. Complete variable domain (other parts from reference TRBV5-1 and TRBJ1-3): KAGVTQTPRYLIKTRGQQVTLSCSPISGHRSVSWYQQTPGQGLQFLFEYFSETQRNKGNFPGRFSGRQFSNSRSEMNVSTLELGDSALYLCASSGPDSGNTIYFGEGSWLTVV.

The CDR3 region has the DNA TGTGCCACCAGCAGAGATCGGGGGGAAGAGACCCAGTACTTC. It encodes CATSRDRGEETQYF. The rearrangement uses TRBV15 and TRBJ2-5; TRBD2 agrees at 7 bases. Trimming took 0 bases from V and 3 from J; bases not matched to a gene: 1. The germline CDR1 and CDR2 sequences are LNHNV and YYDKDF (reference sequence). The CDR3 sequence is 14 residues long.

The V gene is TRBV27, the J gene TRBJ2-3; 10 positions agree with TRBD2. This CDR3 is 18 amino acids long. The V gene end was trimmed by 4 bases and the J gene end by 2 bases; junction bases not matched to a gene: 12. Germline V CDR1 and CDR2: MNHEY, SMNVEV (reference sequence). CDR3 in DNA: TGTGCCAGCAGTTCTCCGAGGTTAGCGGGAGGACTCACAGATACGCAGTATTTT. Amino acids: CASSSPRLAGGLTDTQYF.

CDR3 sequence: CASSPRRGELFF. The CDR3 region has the DNA TGTGCCAGCAGCCCCCGGCGGGGGGAGCTGTTTTTT. The chain uses TRBV11-2 and TRBJ2-2; no definite D call. The CDR3 has 12 residues. Deletions cut 5 bases from V and 8 bases from J, with 9 bases between. CDR1 is SGHAT and CDR2 is FQNNGV in the germline V gene.

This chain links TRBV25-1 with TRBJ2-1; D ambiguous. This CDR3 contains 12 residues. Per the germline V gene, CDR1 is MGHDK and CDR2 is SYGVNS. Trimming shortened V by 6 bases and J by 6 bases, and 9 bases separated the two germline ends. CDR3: CASRRLSNEQFF. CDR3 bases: TGTGCCAGCAGGCGGCTGAGCAATGAGCAGTTCTTC.

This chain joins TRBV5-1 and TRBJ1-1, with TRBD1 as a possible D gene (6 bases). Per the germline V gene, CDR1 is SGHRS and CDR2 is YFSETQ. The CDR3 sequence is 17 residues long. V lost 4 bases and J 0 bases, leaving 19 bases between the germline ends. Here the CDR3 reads CASSNQGRGGLNTEAFF. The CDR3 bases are TGCGCCAGCAGCAATCAAGGCAGGGGCGGGCTGAACACTGAAGCTTTCTTT. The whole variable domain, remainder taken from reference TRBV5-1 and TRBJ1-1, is KAGVTQTPRYLIKTRGQQVTLSCSPISGHRSVSWYQQTPGQGLQFLFEYFSETQRNKGNFPGRFSGRQFSNSRSEMNVSTLELGDSALYLCASSNQGRGGLNTEAFFGQGTRLTVV.

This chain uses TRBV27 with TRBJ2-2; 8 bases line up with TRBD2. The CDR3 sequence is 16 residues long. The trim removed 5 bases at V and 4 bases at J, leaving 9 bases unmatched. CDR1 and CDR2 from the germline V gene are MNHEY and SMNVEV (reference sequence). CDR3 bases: TGTGCCAGCAGTCTCCCTTTCGGGAGGGCCACCGGGGAGCTGTTTTTT. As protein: CASSLPFGRATGELFF.

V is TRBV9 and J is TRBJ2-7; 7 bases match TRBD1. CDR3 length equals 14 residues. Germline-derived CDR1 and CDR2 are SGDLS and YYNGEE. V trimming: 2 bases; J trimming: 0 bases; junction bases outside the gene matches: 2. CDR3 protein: CASSVTGSSYEQYF. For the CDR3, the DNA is TGTGCCAGCAGCGTGACAGGGAGCTCCTACGAGCAGTACTTC.

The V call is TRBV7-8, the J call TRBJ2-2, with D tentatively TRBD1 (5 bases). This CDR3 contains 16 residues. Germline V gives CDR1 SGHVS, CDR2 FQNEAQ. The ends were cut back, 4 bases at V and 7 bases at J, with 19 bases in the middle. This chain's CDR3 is CASSSVSGIQVGELFF. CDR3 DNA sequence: TGTGCCAGCAGCTCCGTTTCAGGGATTCAAGTCGGGGAGCTGTTTTTT.

The CDR3 nucleotides are TGTGCCAGCAGTGCCCCTCTCGCGGGAGGGAGCCCCTACGAGCAGTACTTC. Protein: CASSAPLAGGSPYEQYF. The chain couples TRBV25-1 to TRBJ2-7; 9 nucleotides agree with TRBD2. Germline trimming cut 4 bases from V and 2 bases from J; bases unmatched to any gene: 12. This CDR3 is 17 amino acids long. The germline gives CDR1 MGHDK, CDR2 SYGVNS.

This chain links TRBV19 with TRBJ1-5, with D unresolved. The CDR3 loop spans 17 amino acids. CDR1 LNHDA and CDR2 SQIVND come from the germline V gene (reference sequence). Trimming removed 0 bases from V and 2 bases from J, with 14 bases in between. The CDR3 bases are TGTGCCAGTAGTATAGATTTTGGGCAGAGGGGCAATCAGCCCCAGCATTTT. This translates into CASSIDFGQRGNQPQHF.

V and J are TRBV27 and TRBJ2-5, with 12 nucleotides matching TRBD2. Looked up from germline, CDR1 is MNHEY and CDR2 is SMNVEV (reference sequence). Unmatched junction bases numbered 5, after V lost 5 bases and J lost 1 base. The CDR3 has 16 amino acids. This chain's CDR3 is CASSQLAGGPQETQYF. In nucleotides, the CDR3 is TGTGCCAGCAGTCAACTAGCGGGGGGCCCCCAAGAGACCCAGTACTTC.

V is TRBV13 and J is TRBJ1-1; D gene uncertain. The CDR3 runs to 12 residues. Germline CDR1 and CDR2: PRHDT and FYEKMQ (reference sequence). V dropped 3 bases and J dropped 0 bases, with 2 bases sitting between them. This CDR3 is CASSFLNTEAFF. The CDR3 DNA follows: TGTGCCAGCAGCTTCTTGAACACTGAAGCTTTCTTT.

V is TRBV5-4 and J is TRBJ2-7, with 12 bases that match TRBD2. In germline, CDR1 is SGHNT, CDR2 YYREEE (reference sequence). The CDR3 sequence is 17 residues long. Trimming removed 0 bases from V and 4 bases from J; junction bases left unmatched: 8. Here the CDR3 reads CASSLGGLAGGRYEQYF. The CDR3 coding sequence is TGTGCCAGCAGCTTGGGTGGTCTAGCGGGGGGGCGGTACGAGCAGTACTTC.

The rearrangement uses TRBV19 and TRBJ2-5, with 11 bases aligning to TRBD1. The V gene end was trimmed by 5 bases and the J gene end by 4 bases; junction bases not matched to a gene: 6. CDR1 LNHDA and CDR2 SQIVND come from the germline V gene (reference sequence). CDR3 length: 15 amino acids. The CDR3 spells CASSGWDRGTETQYF. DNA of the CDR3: TGTGCCAGTAGTGGTTGGGACAGGGGGACAGAGACCCAGTACTTC.

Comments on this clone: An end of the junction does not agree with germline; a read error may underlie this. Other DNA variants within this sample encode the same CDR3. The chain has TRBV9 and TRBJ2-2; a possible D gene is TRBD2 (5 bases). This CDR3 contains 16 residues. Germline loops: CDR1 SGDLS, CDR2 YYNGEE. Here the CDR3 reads CASSVGRGLNTGELFF. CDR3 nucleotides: TGTGCCAGCAGTGTAGGTCGGGGATTGAACACCGGGGAGCTGTTTTTT.

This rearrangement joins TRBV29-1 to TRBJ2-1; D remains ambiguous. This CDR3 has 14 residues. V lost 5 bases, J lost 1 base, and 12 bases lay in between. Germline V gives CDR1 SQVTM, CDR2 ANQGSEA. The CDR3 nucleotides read TGCAGCGTTACTAAATTCCCTTCCTACAATGAGCAGTTCTTC. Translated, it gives CSVTKFPSYNEQFF.

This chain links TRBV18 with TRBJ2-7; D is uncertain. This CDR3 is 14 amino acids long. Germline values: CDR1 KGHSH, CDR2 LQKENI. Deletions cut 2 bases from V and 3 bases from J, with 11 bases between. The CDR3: CASSPSLRIYEQYF. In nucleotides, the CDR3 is TGTGCCAGCTCACCATCGCTCAGGATCTACGAGCAGTACTTC.

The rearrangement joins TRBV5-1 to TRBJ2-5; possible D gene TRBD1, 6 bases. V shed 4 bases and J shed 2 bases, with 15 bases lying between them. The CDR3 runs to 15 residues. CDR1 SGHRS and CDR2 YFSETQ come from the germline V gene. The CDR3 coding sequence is TGCGCCAGCAGCCCCCTAACAGGGCCACAAGAGACCCAGTACTTC. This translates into CASSPLTGPQETQYF.

The CDR3 DNA reads as TGTGCCAGCAGTCCCGGGACTAGCGGGGGTGCTGAGCAGTTCTTC. Translated: CASSPGTSGGAEQFF. The V call is TRBV14, the J call TRBJ2-1, with 14 bases aligning to TRBD2. The junction had 7 bases not matched to a gene; V was cut back by 6 bases and J by 9 bases. Germline V gene sequence: CDR1 SGHDN, CDR2 FVKESK. This CDR3 comprises 15 residues.

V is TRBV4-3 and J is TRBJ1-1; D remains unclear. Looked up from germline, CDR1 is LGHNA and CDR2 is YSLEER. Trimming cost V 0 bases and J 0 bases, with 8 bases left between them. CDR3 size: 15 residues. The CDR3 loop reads CASSQDYFLNTEAFF. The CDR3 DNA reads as TGCGCCAGCAGCCAAGACTACTTTTTGAACACTGAAGCTTTCTTT.

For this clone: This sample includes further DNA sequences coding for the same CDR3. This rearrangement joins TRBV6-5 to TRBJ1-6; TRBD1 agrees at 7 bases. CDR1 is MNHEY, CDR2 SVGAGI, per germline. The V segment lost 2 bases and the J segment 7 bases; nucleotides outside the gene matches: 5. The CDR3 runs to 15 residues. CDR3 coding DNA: TGTGCCAGCAGTTACCGGGACAGCGCAAATTCACCCCTCCACTTT. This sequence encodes CASSYRDSANSPLHF.

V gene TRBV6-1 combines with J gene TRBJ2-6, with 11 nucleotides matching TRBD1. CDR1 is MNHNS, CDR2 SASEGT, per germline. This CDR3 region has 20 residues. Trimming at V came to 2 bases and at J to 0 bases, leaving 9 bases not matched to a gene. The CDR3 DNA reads TGTGCCAGCAGTGAATGGACAGGGGGCGAACTCGTCTCTGGGGCCAACGTCCTGACTTTC. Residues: CASSEWTGGELVSGANVLTF.

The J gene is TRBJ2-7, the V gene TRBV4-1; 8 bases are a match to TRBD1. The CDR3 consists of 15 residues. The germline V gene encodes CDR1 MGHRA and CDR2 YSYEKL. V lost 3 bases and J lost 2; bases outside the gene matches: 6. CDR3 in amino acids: CASSHDRGPPYEQYF. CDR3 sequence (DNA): TGCGCCAGCAGCCACGACAGGGGCCCTCCCTACGAGCAGTACTTC.

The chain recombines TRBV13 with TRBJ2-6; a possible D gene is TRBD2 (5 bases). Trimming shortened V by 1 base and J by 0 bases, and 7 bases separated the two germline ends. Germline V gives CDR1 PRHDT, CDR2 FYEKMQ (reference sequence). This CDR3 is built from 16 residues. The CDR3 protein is CASSLARGSGANVLTF. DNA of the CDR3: TGTGCCAGCAGCTTAGCCCGGGGCTCTGGGGCCAACGTCCTGACTTTC.

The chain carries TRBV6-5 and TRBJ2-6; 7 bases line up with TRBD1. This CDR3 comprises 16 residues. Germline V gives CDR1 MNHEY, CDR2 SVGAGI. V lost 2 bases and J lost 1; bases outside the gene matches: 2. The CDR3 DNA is TGTGCCAGCAGTTACCCGACAGGGTCTGGGGCCAACGTCCTGACTTTC. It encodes CASSYPTGSGANVLTF.

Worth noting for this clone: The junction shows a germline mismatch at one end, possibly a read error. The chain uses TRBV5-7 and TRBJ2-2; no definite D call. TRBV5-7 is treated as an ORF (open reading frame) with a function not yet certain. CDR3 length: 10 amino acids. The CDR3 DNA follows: TGCGCCTTATTTACCGGGGAGCTGTTTTTT. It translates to CALFTGELFF.

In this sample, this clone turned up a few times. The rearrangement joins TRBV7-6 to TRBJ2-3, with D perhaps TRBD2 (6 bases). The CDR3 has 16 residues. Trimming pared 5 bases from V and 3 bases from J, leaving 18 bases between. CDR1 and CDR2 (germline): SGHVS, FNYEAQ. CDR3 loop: CASSPQLGGTTDTQYF. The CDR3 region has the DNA TGTGCCAGCAGCCCCCAATTGGGGGGAACAACAGATACGCAGTATTTT.

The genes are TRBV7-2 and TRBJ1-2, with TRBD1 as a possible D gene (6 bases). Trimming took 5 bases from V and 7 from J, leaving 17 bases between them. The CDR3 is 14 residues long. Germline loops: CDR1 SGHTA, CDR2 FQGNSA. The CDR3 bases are TGTGCCAGCAGCACCAGGGACACACTGGCTGGCTACACCTTC. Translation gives CASSTRDTLAGYTF. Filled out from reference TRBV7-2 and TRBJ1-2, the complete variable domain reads GAGVSQSPSNKVTEKGKDVELRCDPISGHTALYWYRQSLGQGLEFLIYFQGNSAPDKSGLPSDRFSAERTGGSVSTLTIQRTQQEDSAVYLCASSTRDTLAGYTFGSGTRLTVV.

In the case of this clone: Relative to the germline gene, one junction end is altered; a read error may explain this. The CDR3 nucleotides read TGTGCCAGCAGTTTGGAGCGGGGGCCGTGGAATGAGCAGTTCTTC. Translating gives CASSLERGPWNEQFF. V is TRBV5-6 and J is TRBJ2-1; 8 bases are shared with TRBD2. CDR1 and CDR2 from the germline V gene are SGHDT and YYEEEE. The CDR3 runs to 15 residues.

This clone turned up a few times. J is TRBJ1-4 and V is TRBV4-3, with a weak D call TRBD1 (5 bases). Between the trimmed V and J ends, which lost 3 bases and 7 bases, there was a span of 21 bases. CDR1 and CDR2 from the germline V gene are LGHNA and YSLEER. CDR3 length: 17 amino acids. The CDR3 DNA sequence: TGCGCCAGCAGCCATGCTTCTCAGGGCTGGGTGGGTGAAAAACTGTTTTTT. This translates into CASSHASQGWVGEKLFF.